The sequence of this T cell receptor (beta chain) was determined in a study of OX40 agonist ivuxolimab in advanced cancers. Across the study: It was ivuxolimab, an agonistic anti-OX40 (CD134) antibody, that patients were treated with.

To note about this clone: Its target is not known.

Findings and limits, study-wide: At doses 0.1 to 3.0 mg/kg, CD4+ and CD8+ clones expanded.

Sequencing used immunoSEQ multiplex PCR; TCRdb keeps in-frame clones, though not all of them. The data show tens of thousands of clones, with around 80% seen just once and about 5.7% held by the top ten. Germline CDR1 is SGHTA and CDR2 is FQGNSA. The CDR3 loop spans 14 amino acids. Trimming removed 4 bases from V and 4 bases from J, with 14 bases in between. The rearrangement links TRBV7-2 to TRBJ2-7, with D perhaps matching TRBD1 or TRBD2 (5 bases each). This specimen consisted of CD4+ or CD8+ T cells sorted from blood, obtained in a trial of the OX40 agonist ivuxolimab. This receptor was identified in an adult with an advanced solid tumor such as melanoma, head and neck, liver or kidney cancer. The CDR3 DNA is TGTGCCAGCAGCTACGGGGCGGTTATTTACGAGCAGTACTTC. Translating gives CASSYGAVIYEQYF.